The present TCR beta chain was sequenced within a study of blood T cell repertoires in COVID-19 (dated by TCRdb to 2020 to 2022). General notes on the study: The collaborator samples originated in the United States, Italy and Spain and spanned the acute and convalescent phases of COVID-19. The dataset comprised deeply sampled blood TCRbeta repertoires from subjects exposed to, actively infected with, or recovered from COVID-19. The material from the prospective study consisted of cDNA or gDNA derived from T cells, B-cell-depleted T cells, or PBMCs. Where available, HLA class I and class II types were taken from metadata supplied by the sample provider and were not determined by assay-based typing. Nearly every sample came with metadata listing a de-identified subject ID, COVID-19 status, age in years and sex. The samples were drawn from two sources: the first 160 participants of the ongoing ImmuneRACE study, and 1,000 to 1,500 subjects contributed by 6 global collaborators. The repertoires were released in a freely available public database intended as a resource for research on the immune response to SARS-CoV-2.

The CDR3, from cysteine to phenylalanine, totals 14 residues. Only the CDR3 portion is preserved as DNA: 42 bases, with reading frame beginning at the first base. The germline V and J ends show losses of 6 bases and 7 bases respectively, and no gene match explains 7 bases of the junction. For CDR1 and CDR2, the germline V gene lists MNHEY and SVGAGI. The immunoSEQ Assay, a bias-controlled multiplex PCR, was used to amplify TCRbeta CDR3 regions from genomic DNA. The paper's data handling went like this. Nucleated cell counts per sample were estimated from amplification of reference gene primers within the assay. Sequence reads were collapsed and filtered to measure the absolute abundance of every unique TCRbeta CDR3 rearrangement. For each sample, productive Simpson clonality was calculated by taking the square root of Simpson's diversity index across productive rearrangements. This is the immuneACCESS table as TCRdb keeps it, with only in-frame sequences that have V and J called. A part of the clones is gone; compared with another copy, unresolved V genes explain less than half, and the rest is unexplained. V and J calls and clone size come straight from that table; D and trimming were deduced from the DNA. This sample holds hundreds of thousands of clones; roughly 87% were observed only once. Jointly, the top ten make up just under 3% of the sample.

Worth noting for this clone: No antigen is known for it. Qualities for individual bases were not recorded, and no much larger clone is one base off.

In the prospective study, participants were about 18 to 90 years old, resided in around 25 geographic areas of the United States, and were enrolled through a virtual design. In the prospective study, cohorts were assigned on the basis of participant-reported clinical history obtained from a screening survey and a study questionnaire. Recovered participants in ImmuneRACE Cohort 3 were defined as having two consecutive negative NP/OP PCR tests, clearance from a healthcare professional, or resolution of symptoms. Mobile phlebotomists in the prospective study collected whole blood, serum and a nasopharyngeal or oropharyngeal swab from every participant. Prospective study participants could optionally give additional blood draws and questionnaires over a roughly 2-month period. Blood samples from the prospective study were shipped frozen or at room temperature prior to DNA extraction. The research as a whole found: How much clinical and demographic metadata was included differed by source and by participant, and the metadata was provided uncurated.

Source material: PBMCs or T cells enriched from blood (not recorded which). This chain joins TRBV6-5 to TRBJ1-4; 8 central bases correspond to TRBD1. This TCR was recovered from a woman younger than 45 who had recovered from COVID-19. The CDR3: CASSPRGQSEKLFF. The sequenced DNA: TGTGCCAGCAGCCCCAGGGGGCAGAGTGAAAAACTGTTTTTT.